The following is a T cell receptor beta chain sequence with its context. The data belong to a study of blood T cell repertoires in COVID-19. For the study at large: PBMCs, B-cell-depleted T cells, or T cells provided the cDNA or gDNA that made up the material.

Study processing details: Scientists estimated how many nucleated cells there were by amplifying reference gene primers. Profiled with immunoSEQ multiplex PCR; TCRdb holds only in-frame clones, not every one. The V and J calls and clone size are taken from that table; D and trimming were inferred from the DNA. The repertoire holds about 59,000 clones, with around 67% as singletons. CDR1 and CDR2 from the germline V gene are SGHRS and YFSETQ. This CDR3 comprises 16 residues. Between the trimmed V and J ends, which lost 2 bases and 5 bases, there was a span of 20 bases. The TCR was taken from a woman between 65 and 79 years old with acute or convalescent COVID-19. V usage is TRBV5-1 and J usage is TRBJ2-7; D possibly corresponds to TRBD1 (5 bases). The sample taken for sequencing was peripheral blood. The CDR3 DNA is TGCGCCAGCAGCTTCCAAGACCCAGGGTACGGTGACGAGCAGTACTTC. It encodes CASSFQDPGYGDEQYF. Based on the CDR3 plus reference TRBV5-1 and TRBJ2-7, the full variable domain is KAGVTQTPRYLIKTRGQQVTLSCSPISGHRSVSWYQQTPGQGLQFLFEYFSETQRNKGNFPGRFSGRQFSNSRSEMNVSTLELGDSALYLCASSFQDPGYGDEQYFGPGTRLTVT.